The 9 T cell receptor beta chains reported below all come from one sample, sequenced in a study of graft-versus-host responses after intestinal transplantation. Assay used: immunoSEQ multiplex PCR; TCRdb lists only in-frame clones, some missing. The sample shows 20,000 or so clones, around nine tenths of them seen only once. This material consisted of bone marrow, taken approximately 130 days after transplant. These receptors originate from a human patient who received an intestinal transplant, so some T cells may come from the graft donor.

The genes are TRBV4-1 and TRBJ2-7; tentative D call: TRBD2 (6 bases). Germline V gene sequence: CDR1 MGHRA, CDR2 YSYEKL. V lost 4 bases and J 2 bases, leaving 12 bases between the germline ends. The CDR3 runs to 14 residues. The CDR3 nucleotides are TGCGCCAGCAGCCGGAGCGGGTACCCCTACGAGCAGTACTTC. It specifies CASSRSGYPYEQYF.

The V call is TRBV18, the J call TRBJ2-7; maybe TRBD2 (7 bases). Germline values: CDR1 KGHSH, CDR2 LQKENI. The CDR3 spans 17 residues. The ends were cut back, 2 bases at V and 5 bases at J, with 22 bases in the middle. The CDR3 protein is CASSPFGGQTWGHEQYF. Here the CDR3 DNA reads TGTGCCAGCTCACCATTCGGGGGGCAGACGTGGGGCCACGAGCAGTACTTC.

This rearrangement joins TRBV29-1 to TRBJ1-4, with D tentatively TRBD1 (6 bases). Trimming took off 6 bases at V and 8 bases at J, with 19 bases between the two ends. The CDR3 covers 14 residues. Germline assignment: CDR1 SQVTM and CDR2 ANQGSEA. Written as DNA, the CDR3 is TGCAGCGTGGGGGGGGCAGGGTTGGTAGAAAAACTGTTTTTT. Translation: CSVGGAGLVEKLFF.

The chain has TRBV27 and TRBJ2-1; D may correspond to TRBD1 or TRBD2 (5 bases each). Germline CDR1 and CDR2: MNHEY and SMNVEV (reference sequence). The CDR3 consists of 13 residues. V was trimmed by 6 bases and J by 8 bases, leaving 14 bases between them. CDR3 bases: TGTGCCAGCAGCCCGGGACGGGGCCATGAGCAGTTCTTC. Protein: CASSPGRGHEQFF.

This clone was counted a few times. This chain uses TRBV19 with TRBJ1-1; weak D call: TRBD1 (5 bases). This CDR3 comprises 14 residues. V lost 3 bases and J lost 5, with 13 bases in between. Germline CDR1 is LNHDA and CDR2 is SQIVND (reference sequence). The CDR3: CASSIEGEETEAFF. The CDR3 DNA is TGTGCCAGTAGTATCGAAGGGGAAGAGACTGAAGCTTTCTTT.

The V gene is TRBV28, the J gene TRBJ1-4; unclear D gene. V lost 5 bases, J lost 5 bases, and 18 bases lay in between. CDR3 length: 16 amino acids. In germline, CDR1 is MDHEN, CDR2 SYDVKM. The CDR3 nucleotides read TGTGCCAGCAGTCCTCCCCGACATCAACCAAATGAAAAACTGTTTTTT. Amino acids: CASSPPRHQPNEKLFF.

The V gene is TRBV9, the J gene TRBJ1-5, with a weak D call TRBD1 (6 bases). Germline V gene sequence: CDR1 SGDLS, CDR2 YYNGEE. There are 16 residues in the CDR3. V dropped 0 bases and J dropped 6 bases, with 16 bases sitting between them. The CDR3 loop reads CASSVGLGQGSQPQHF. CDR3 DNA: TGTGCCAGCAGCGTAGGTCTGGGGCAGGGGTCTCAGCCCCAGCATTTT. Full variable domain (outside the CDR3, taken from reference TRBV9 and TRBJ1-5): DSGVTQTPKHLITATGQRVTLRCSPRSGDLSVYWYQQSLDQGLQFLIQYYNGEERAKGNILERFSAQQFPDLHSELNLSSLELGDSALYFCASSVGLGQGSQPQHFGDGTRLSIL.

The chain links TRBV11-1 to TRBJ2-5; no clear D gene. Trimming pared 3 bases from V and 7 bases from J, leaving 9 bases between. The length of the CDR3 is 12 residues. Looked up from germline, CDR1 is SGHAT and CDR2 is FQDESV (reference sequence). CDR3 protein: CASSLSGGTQYF. DNA of the CDR3: TGTGCCAGCAGCTTGTCGGGCGGGACCCAGTACTTC.

This clone was counted a few times. The genes are TRBV6-1 and TRBJ2-1, with D perhaps TRBD1 or TRBD2 (6 bases each). The CDR3 is made up of 11 amino acids. CDR1 is MNHNS and CDR2 is SASEGT in the germline V gene. Trimming shortened V by 7 bases and J by 11 bases, and 12 bases separated the two germline ends. The CDR3 nucleotides read TGTGCCAGCACCCTCGGGGGCAAGCAGTTCTTC. Amino acid sequence: CASTLGGKQFF.